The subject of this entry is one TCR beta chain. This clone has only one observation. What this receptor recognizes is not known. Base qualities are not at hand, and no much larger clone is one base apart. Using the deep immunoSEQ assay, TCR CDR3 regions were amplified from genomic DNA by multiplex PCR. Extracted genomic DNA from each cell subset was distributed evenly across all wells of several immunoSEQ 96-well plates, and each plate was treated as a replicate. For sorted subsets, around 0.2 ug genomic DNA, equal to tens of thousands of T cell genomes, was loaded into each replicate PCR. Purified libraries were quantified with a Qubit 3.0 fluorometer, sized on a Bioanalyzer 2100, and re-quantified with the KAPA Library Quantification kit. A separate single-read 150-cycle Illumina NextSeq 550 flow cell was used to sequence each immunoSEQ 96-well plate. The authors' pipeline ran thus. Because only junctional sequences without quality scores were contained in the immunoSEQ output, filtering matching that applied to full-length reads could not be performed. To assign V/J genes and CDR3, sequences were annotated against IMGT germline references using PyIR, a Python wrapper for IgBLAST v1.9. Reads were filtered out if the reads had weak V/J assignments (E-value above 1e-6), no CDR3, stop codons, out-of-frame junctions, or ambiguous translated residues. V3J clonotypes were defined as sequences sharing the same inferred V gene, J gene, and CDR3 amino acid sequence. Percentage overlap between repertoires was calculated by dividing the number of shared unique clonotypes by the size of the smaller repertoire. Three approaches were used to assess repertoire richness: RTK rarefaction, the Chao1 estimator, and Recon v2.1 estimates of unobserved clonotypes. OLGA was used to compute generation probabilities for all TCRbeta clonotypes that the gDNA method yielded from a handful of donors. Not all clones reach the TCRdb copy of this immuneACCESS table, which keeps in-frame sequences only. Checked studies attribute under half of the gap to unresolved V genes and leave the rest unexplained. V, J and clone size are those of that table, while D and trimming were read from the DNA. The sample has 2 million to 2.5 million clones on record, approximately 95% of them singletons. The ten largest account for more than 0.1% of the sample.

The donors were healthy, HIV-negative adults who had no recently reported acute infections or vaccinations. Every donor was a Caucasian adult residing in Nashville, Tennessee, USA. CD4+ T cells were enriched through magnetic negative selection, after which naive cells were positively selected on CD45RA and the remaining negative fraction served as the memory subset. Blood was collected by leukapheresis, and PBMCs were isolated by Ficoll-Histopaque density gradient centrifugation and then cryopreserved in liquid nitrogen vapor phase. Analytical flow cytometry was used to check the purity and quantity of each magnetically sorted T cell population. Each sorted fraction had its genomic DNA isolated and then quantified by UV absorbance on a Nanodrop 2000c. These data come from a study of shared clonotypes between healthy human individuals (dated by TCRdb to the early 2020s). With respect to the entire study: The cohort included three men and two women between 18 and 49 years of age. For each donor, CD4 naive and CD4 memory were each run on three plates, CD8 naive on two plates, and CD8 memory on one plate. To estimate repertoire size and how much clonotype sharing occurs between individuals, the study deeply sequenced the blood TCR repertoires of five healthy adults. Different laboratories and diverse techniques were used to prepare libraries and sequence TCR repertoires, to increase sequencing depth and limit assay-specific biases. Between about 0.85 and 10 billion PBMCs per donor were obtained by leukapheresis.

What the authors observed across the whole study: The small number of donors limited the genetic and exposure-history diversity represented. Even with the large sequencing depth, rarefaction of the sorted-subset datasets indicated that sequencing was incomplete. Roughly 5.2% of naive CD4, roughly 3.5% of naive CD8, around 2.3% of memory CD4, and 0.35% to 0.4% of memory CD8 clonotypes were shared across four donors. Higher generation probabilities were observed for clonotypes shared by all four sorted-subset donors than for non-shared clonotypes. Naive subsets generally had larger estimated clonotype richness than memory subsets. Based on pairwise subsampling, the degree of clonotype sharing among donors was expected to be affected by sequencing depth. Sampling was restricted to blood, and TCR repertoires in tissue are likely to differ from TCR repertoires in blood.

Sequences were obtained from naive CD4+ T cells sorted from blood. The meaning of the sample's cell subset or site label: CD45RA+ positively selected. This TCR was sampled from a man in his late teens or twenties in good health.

The CDR3 amino acid sequence is: CASSFGQAGLPSLYGYTF. The bases read TGTGCCAGCAGCTTTGGACAGGCTGGACTCCCTTCTCTCTATGGCTACACCTTC. The rearrangement combines TRBV7-9 with TRBJ1-2; the junction holds 7 bases that match TRBD1. CDR1 and CDR2 were assigned from the germline V gene (reference sequence) as SEHNR and FQNEAQ. Germline trimming: 3 bases from V, 4 bases from J; junction bases outside gene matches: 17. Inclusive of the bounding cysteine and phenylalanine, the CDR3 is 18 residues long. The CDR3 DNA has 54 bases and is translated from base 1. Beyond the CDR3, the reference TRBV7-9 and TRBJ1-2 genes provide the residues; the full variable domain reads: DTGVSQNPRHKITKRGQNVTFRCDPISEHNRLYWYRQTLGQGPEFLTYFQNEAQLEKSRLLSDRFSAERPKGSFSTLEIQRTEQGDSAMYLCASSFGQAGLPSLYGYTFGSGTRLTVV.